One sample yielded the 26 T cell receptor beta chains listed below, sequenced in a study of OX40 agonist ivuxolimab in advanced cancers. The method was immunoSEQ multiplex PCR; TCRdb's version includes in-frame clones alone and lacks a portion of them. The sample comprises more than 60,000 clones, roughly 91% of which are singletons, and 0.24% rests with the top ten. Source: CD4+ or CD8+ T cells sorted from blood, taken in a trial of the OX40 agonist ivuxolimab. The receptors come from an adult with an advanced solid tumor such as melanoma, head and neck, liver or kidney cancer.

The chain is built from TRBV5-1 and TRBJ2-3; a weak D match, TRBD1 (6 bases). The CDR3 has 14 amino acids. The germline V gene has CDR1 SGHRS and CDR2 YFSETQ. Trimming cost V 4 bases and J 6 bases, with 15 bases left between them. As DNA, the CDR3 is TGCGCCAGCAGCCCCCCTTTGGACAGCGATACGCAGTATTTT. It yields the protein CASSPPLDSDTQYF. Combining the CDR3 with reference TRBV5-1 and TRBJ2-3 gives the whole variable domain KAGVTQTPRYLIKTRGQQVTLSCSPISGHRSVSWYQQTPGQGLQFLFEYFSETQRNKGNFPGRFSGRQFSNSRSEMNVSTLELGDSALYLCASSPPLDSDTQYFGPGTRLTVL.

This sequence joins TRBV28 and TRBJ2-3; D perhaps matches TRBD1 (6 bases). The CDR3 runs 15 residues. V was trimmed by 5 bases and J by 0 bases, leaving 12 bases between them. In germline, CDR1 is MDHEN, CDR2 SYDVKM. This CDR3 reads CASSEWGRSTDTQYF. The CDR3 DNA reads TGTGCCAGCAGTGAGTGGGGGCGCAGCACAGATACGCAGTATTTT. Complete variable domain (other parts from reference TRBV28 and TRBJ2-3): DVKVTQSSRYLVKRTGEKVFLECVQDMDHENMFWYRQDPGLGLRLIYFSYDVKMKEKGDIPEGYSVSREKKERFSLILESASTNQTSMYLCASSEWGRSTDTQYFGPGTRLTVL.

This clone has just one count. The gene calls are TRBV28 and TRBJ1-1; 8 bases match TRBD1. Looked up from germline, CDR1 is MDHEN and CDR2 is SYDVKM. This CDR3 is 15 amino acids long. Trimming took 5 bases from V and 4 from J; bases not matched to a gene: 9. CDR3 in DNA: TGTGCCAGCAGTCCCGTAGACAGGGGTGCCACTGAAGCTTTCTTT. It translates to CASSPVDRGATEAFF.

About this clone itself: A junction end diverges from the germline sequence, so it may reflect a read error. Other DNA sequences in the same sample also yield this CDR3. The chain couples TRBV12-5 to TRBJ2-3; D is unclear. The CDR3 extends over 12 amino acids. CDR1 LGHNT and CDR2 FRNRAP come from the germline V gene. CDR3 sequence reads: CASGTAVDTQYF. As DNA, the CDR3 is TGTGCCAGTGGTACGGCGGTCGATACGCAGTATTTT.

The chain recombines TRBV5-5 with TRBJ1-5; D is uncertain. The CDR3 consists of 15 residues. Germline CDR1 and CDR2: SGHKS and YYEKEE (reference sequence). Deletions cut 1 base from V and 0 bases from J, with 8 bases between. CDR3 region: CASSLSQYSNQPQHF. CDR3 bases: TGTGCCAGCAGCTTGTCACAGTATAGCAATCAGCCCCAGCATTTT.

The rearrangement uses TRBV5-1 and TRBJ2-2; 7 nucleotides align to TRBD2. Germline CDR1 and CDR2: SGHRS and YFSETQ. The CDR3 consists of 17 residues. V shed 4 bases, J shed 3 bases, and the junction held 12 bases outside the gene matches. This CDR3 reads CASSPAHPSGYTGELFF. The CDR3 nucleotides are TGCGCCAGCAGCCCGGCCCACCCTAGCGGCTACACCGGGGAGCTGTTTTTT.

V is TRBV7-2 and J is TRBJ2-3, with D unclear. The CDR3 runs to 16 residues. Germline CDR1 and CDR2: SGHTA and FQGNSA. The V end lost 1 base, the J end lost 1 base, and 12 bases lay between the germline ends. CDR3 DNA: TGTGCCAGCAGCTTAGGGACGTCCCTGGGCACAGATACGCAGTATTTT. This translates into CASSLGTSLGTDTQYF.

V is TRBV14 and J is TRBJ2-2; 10 bases map to TRBD2. The V segment lost 5 bases and the J segment 3 bases; nucleotides outside the gene matches: 3. This CDR3 spans 15 amino acids. The germline V gene encodes CDR1 SGHDN and CDR2 FVKESK. For the CDR3, the DNA is TGTGCCAGCAGCTTACTAGCGGGGTACACCGGGGAGCTGTTTTTT. Translated, it gives CASSLLAGYTGELFF.

This clone was counted a single time. The V and J genes are TRBV2 and TRBJ2-3; possible D gene TRBD1, 6 bases. This CDR3 comprises 14 residues. The V gene lost 3 bases and the J gene lost 5 bases, with 12 bases spanning the gap. The germline V gene encodes CDR1 SNHLY and CDR2 FYNNEI. CDR3 DNA sequence: TGTGCCAGCAGTGAGCCCCCGACAGGAGATACGCAGTATTTT. Translated: CASSEPPTGDTQYF. The full variable domain, with the rest looked up from reference TRBV2 and TRBJ2-3, is EPEVTQTPSHQVTQMGQEVILRCVPISNHLYFYWYRQILGQKVEFLVSFYNNEISEKSEIFDDQFSVERPDGSNFTLKIRSTKLEDSAMYFCASSEPPTGDTQYFGPGTRLTVL.

The chain has TRBV11-2 and TRBJ2-3; TRBD1 matches 9 bases. This CDR3 has 14 amino acids. The germline V gene has CDR1 SGHAT and CDR2 FQNNGV. Losses at the gene ends were 1 base for V and 5 bases for J; bases not matched to a gene: 1. The CDR3 DNA reads TGTGCCAGCAGCTTAGGACAGGGGGGAGATACGCAGTATTTT. As protein: CASSLGQGGDTQYF.

The chain joins TRBV5-4 to TRBJ2-3; TRBD2 matches at 8 bases. In germline, CDR1 is SGHNT, CDR2 YYREEE (reference sequence). Trimming at V came to 4 bases and at J to 2 bases, leaving 6 bases not matched to a gene. This CDR3 is built from 15 residues. The CDR3, as DNA: TGTGCCAGCAGCCCCAGACTAGCGAACACAGATACGCAGTATTTT. Translation gives CASSPRLANTDTQYF. Full variable domain (outside the CDR3, taken from reference TRBV5-4 and TRBJ2-3): ETGVTQSPTHLIKTRGQQVTLRCSSQSGHNTVSWYQQALGQGPQFIFQYYREEENGRGNFPPRFSGLQFPNYSSELNVNALELDDSALYLCASSPRLANTDTQYFGPGTRLTVL.

The chain uses TRBV18 and TRBJ2-7; 7 positions match TRBD1. The CDR3 runs 15 residues. Losses at the gene ends were 4 bases for V and 4 bases for J; bases not matched to a gene: 10. Germline CDR1 KGHSH, CDR2 LQKENI. CDR3 loop: CASSLTVNRGYEQYF. The CDR3 DNA reads as TGTGCCAGCTCACTAACAGTAAACAGGGGATACGAGCAGTACTTC.

The CDR3 nucleotides read TGTGCCAGCAGCCGAGGTGGGGGACTAGGGGAGACCCAGTACTTC. It encodes CASSRGGGLGETQYF. The chain recombines TRBV7-9 with TRBJ2-5; 8 bases are shared with TRBD2. Trimming took 5 bases from V and 5 from J; bases not matched to a gene: 10. The germline V gene has CDR1 SEHNR and CDR2 FQNEAQ (reference sequence). The CDR3 extends over 15 amino acids. The full variable domain, in which reference TRBV7-9 and TRBJ2-5 provide the parts outside the CDR3, is DTGVSQNPRHKITKRGQNVTFRCDPISEHNRLYWYRQTLGQGPEFLTYFQNEAQLEKSRLLSDRFSAERPKGSFSTLEIQRTEQGDSAMYLCASSRGGGLGETQYFGPGTRLLVL.

As regards this clone: Other DNA sequences in the sample encode the same CDR3. J is TRBJ1-1 and V is TRBV10-3, with D possibly matching TRBD1 (5 bases). The CDR3 is made up of 14 amino acids. Germline lookup yields CDR1 ENHRY and CDR2 SYGVKD. V was pared by 5 bases and J by 1 base, with 11 bases between. CDR3 nucleotides: TGTGCCATCAGTTCCGGGACCGCGAACACTGAAGCTTTCTTT. It yields the protein CAISSGTANTEAFF.

This clone was counted once. This chain uses TRBV9 with TRBJ2-1; D is unresolved. CDR3 size: 12 residues. V was cut by 0 bases and J by 4 bases, with 2 bases left in between. CDR1 is SGDLS, CDR2 YYNGEE, per germline. CDR3 nucleotides: TGTGCCAGCAGCGTAGATTACAATGAGCAGTTCTTC. Residues: CASSVDYNEQFF.

This chain connects TRBV5-1 to TRBJ2-7, with D possibly being TRBD1 (5 bases). Between the trimmed V and J ends, which lost 2 bases and 1 base, there was a span of 13 bases. Germline assignment: CDR1 SGHRS and CDR2 YFSETQ. The CDR3 totals 15 residues. CDR3 protein: CASSLDSSVSYEQYF. The DNA for the CDR3 is TGCGCCAGCAGCTTAGACAGTAGTGTTTCCTACGAGCAGTACTTC.

This chain joins TRBV19 and TRBJ2-1; 14 bases agree with TRBD2. Germline V gene lookup returns CDR1 LNHDA and CDR2 SQIVND (reference sequence). This CDR3 spans 15 amino acids. Trimming took 3 bases from V and 10 from J; bases not matched to a gene: 5. The CDR3 region has the DNA TGTGCCAGTAGTATGGGGACTAGCGGGAGTTTGGAGCAGTTCTTC. Residues: CASSMGTSGSLEQFF.

The J gene is TRBJ1-1, the V gene TRBV10-2, with D tentatively TRBD1 (6 bases). Germline loops: CDR1 WSHSY, CDR2 SAAADI. The V end was cut by 6 bases, the J end by 1 base, with 12 bases between. This CDR3 region has 14 residues. The CDR3 nucleotides are TGCGCCAGCAGCCCCCAGGGGCCGAACACTGAAGCTTTCTTT. This translates into CASSPQGPNTEAFF.

V gene TRBV18 combines with J gene TRBJ2-7; TRBD2 matches 7 bases. Per the germline V gene, CDR1 is KGHSH and CDR2 is LQKENI. Unmatched junction bases numbered 2, after V lost 3 bases and J lost 0 bases. The CDR3 spans 14 residues. The CDR3 nucleotides read TGTGCCAGCTCACCCCAGCGGGACTCCTACGAGCAGTACTTC. As protein: CASSPQRDSYEQYF.

This chain connects TRBV27 to TRBJ1-5; TRBD1 matches 7 bases. Germline lookup yields CDR1 MNHEY and CDR2 SMNVEV (reference sequence). The J segment lost 0 bases and the V segment lost 5 bases, leaving 7 bases of the junction unmatched. The CDR3 sequence is 16 residues long. The CDR3 sequence: CASSITGVNSNQPQHF. The CDR3 bases are TGTGCCAGCAGTATAACAGGGGTTAATAGCAATCAGCCCCAGCATTTT.

CDR3 sequence: CASSQSGSMKTQYF. CDR3 sequence (DNA): TGTGCCAGCAGCCAGAGCGGGAGTATGAAGACCCAGTACTTC. The V call is TRBV7-7, the J call TRBJ2-5; TRBD2 matches 8 bases. Looked up from germline, CDR1 is SSHAT and CDR2 is FNYEAQ (reference sequence). Trimming removed 5 bases from V and 6 bases from J; junction bases left unmatched: 8. This CDR3 region has 14 residues. Full variable domain (remainder filled in from reference TRBV7-7 and TRBJ2-5): GAGVSQSPRYKVTKRGQDVTLRCDPISSHATLYWYQQALGQGPEFLTYFNYEAQPDKSGLPSDRFSAERPEGSISTLTIQRTEQRDSAMYRCASSQSGSMKTQYFGPGTRLLVL.

CDR3 sequence: CASSQLTGLLLEAFF. CDR3 nucleotide sequence: TGTGCCAGCAGCCAATTGACAGGGTTGTTGCTTGAAGCTTTCTTT. The V gene is TRBV7-9, the J gene TRBJ1-1; 7 positions agree with TRBD1. Germline V gene data show CDR1 as SEHNR and CDR2 as FQNEAQ (reference sequence). The CDR3 sequence is 15 residues long. Unmatched junction bases numbered 13, after V lost 5 bases and J lost 7 bases.

This sequence joins TRBV11-2 and TRBJ2-3; tentatively, D is TRBD1 (5 bases). The CDR3 extends over 15 amino acids. The V gene's germline CDR1 is SGHAT and CDR2 FQNNGV. V was cut by 1 base and J by 2 bases, with 10 bases left in between. In DNA, the CDR3 is TGTGCCAGCAGCTTAGGTGGACAAGACACAGATACGCAGTATTTT. This sequence encodes CASSLGGQDTDTQYF.

The chain couples TRBV11-3 to TRBJ2-3, with TRBD2 identical over 9 bases. The junction had 6 bases not matched to a gene; V was cut back by 5 bases and J by 0 bases. Germline V gene lookup returns CDR1 SGHNT and CDR2 YENEEA. The CDR3 sequence is 16 residues long. CDR3 sequence (DNA): TGTGCCAGCAGCCCAGGGACTAGCCCGAGCACAGATACGCAGTATTTT. It encodes CASSPGTSPSTDTQYF.

In its sample, this clone was seen once. V is TRBV18 and J is TRBJ2-1; TRBD2 aligns across 10 bases. The ends lost 3 bases at V and 10 bases at J; junction bases unmatched: 21. This CDR3 region has 19 residues. Germline V CDR1 and CDR2: KGHSH, LQKENI. CDR3 nucleotide sequence: TGTGCCAGCTCACCCCTAATCGGCAGCGGGAGGGCTATGTTGGGGGAGCAGTTCTTC. Translating gives CASSPLIGSGRAMLGEQFF.

The J gene is TRBJ2-2, the V gene TRBV18, with 7 bases fitting TRBD1. Losses at the gene ends were 2 bases for V and 4 bases for J; bases not matched to a gene: 7. This CDR3 is built from 16 residues. Germline loops: CDR1 KGHSH, CDR2 LQKENI. The CDR3 loop reads CASSPAGGRSTGELFF. The DNA of the CDR3 is TGTGCCAGCTCACCAGCAGGGGGTCGGAGCACCGGGGAGCTGTTTTTT.